This T cell receptor beta chain was captured in a study of blood T cell repertoires in COVID-19. The wider study: The origin of the acute and convalescent COVID-19 samples was the United States, Italy and Spain. T cells, B-cell-depleted T cells, or PBMCs provided the cDNA or gDNA that served as material.

Per the original methods: Estimates of nucleated cell counts were drawn from the amplification of reference gene primers. Some clones are missing from TCRdb's copy, which holds only in-frame ones; the method was immunoSEQ multiplex PCR. The V and J calls and clone size were taken over from that table, and D and trimming were inferred from the DNA. The data hold 60,000 to 90,000 clones, with around 70% observed a single time. This clone was detected a few times. The TCR sequence derives from a man in his fifties or sixties with acute or convalescent COVID-19. The sample taken for sequencing was peripheral blood.

The CDR3 DNA reads as TGTGCCAGCAGCCCGGGGACAGCACTCCAAGAGACCCAGTACTTC. Encoded protein: CASSPGTALQETQYF. The chain couples TRBV5-8 to TRBJ2-5; 7 nucleotides align to TRBD1. V lost 4 bases, J lost 1 base, and 7 bases stayed unmatched. This CDR3 comprises 15 residues. CDR1 is SGHTS and CDR2 is YDEGEE in the germline V gene.